The 30 T cell receptor beta chains below all came from one sample that was sequenced in a study of cytomegalovirus exposure and HLA in healthy donors. 60 Vbeta and 13 Jbeta primers were used in PCR. TCRdb keeps only in-frame clones here, not all; method: immunoSEQ multiplex PCR. The sample shows roughly 190,000 clones, under 9.5% of them seen only once. What was sequenced was PBMCs. These receptors originate from a young woman in good health and CMV-seropositive.

CDR3 DNA: TGTGCCAGCAGTTTGAACAGCTTGAACACTGAAGCTTTCTTT. Translated, it gives CASSLNSLNTEAFF. This chain joins TRBV27 and TRBJ1-1; D gene unclear. The CDR3 is 14 residues long. Germline loops: CDR1 MNHEY, CDR2 SMNVEV (reference sequence). Trimming took 3 bases from V and 0 from J, leaving 8 bases between them.

This clone was seen a handful of times. V and J are TRBV9 and TRBJ1-2; 9 nucleotides match TRBD1. Trimming at V came to 0 bases and at J to 4 bases, leaving 7 bases not matched to a gene. CDR3 size: 16 residues. Germline V lookup: CDR1 SGDLS, CDR2 YYNGEE. This CDR3 is CASSVGLGDRAYGYTF. The CDR3 nucleotides read TGTGCCAGCAGCGTAGGTTTAGGGGACAGGGCCTATGGCTACACCTTC.

This clone was seen a handful of times. This rearrangement joins TRBV7-2 to TRBJ2-3; 7 nucleotides line up with TRBD2. Germline values: CDR1 SGHTA, CDR2 FQGNSA. This CDR3 comprises 16 residues. Trimming took 6 bases from V and 4 from J; bases not matched to a gene: 13. The chain's CDR3 is CASSRGSGSRADTQYF. The CDR3, as DNA: TGTGCCAGCAGTCGGGGTAGCGGGTCGAGGGCAGATACGCAGTATTTT.

This clone was counted only a few times. This chain joins TRBV5-6 and TRBJ1-1; tentative D call: TRBD1 (5 bases). The CDR3 loop spans 14 amino acids. The germline V and J ends were trimmed by 2 bases and 10 bases, with 18 bases remaining between them. The V gene's germline CDR1 is SGHDT and CDR2 YYEEEE. CDR3 coding DNA: TGTGCCAGCAGCTTTAATTTGGGAGGGGCAAGAGCTTTCTTT. As protein: CASSFNLGGARAFF.

This clone was detected only a few times. The genes are TRBV7-2 and TRBJ2-7; 7 bases match TRBD2. The V gene end was trimmed by 0 bases and the J gene end by 6 bases; junction bases not matched to a gene: 5. Germline CDR1 is SGHTA and CDR2 is FQGNSA. This CDR3 is built from 14 residues. The CDR3 coding sequence is TGTGCCAGCAGCTTAGCGGGAGGGACCGCCGAGCAGTACTTC. It yields the protein CASSLAGGTAEQYF.

This chain joins TRBV5-6 and TRBJ1-4; D remains ambiguous. Trimming left V 3 bases short and J 7 bases short, with 13 bases between. Per the germline V gene, CDR1 is SGHDT and CDR2 is YYEEEE. CDR3 size: 14 residues. This CDR3 reads CASSSRGTTEKLFF. The CDR3 bases are TGTGCCAGCAGCTCCCGGGGAACCACTGAAAAACTGTTTTTT.

Concerning this clone itself: At one end the junction does not follow the germline gene, possibly because of a read error. The chain links TRBV5-1 to TRBJ2-3; 8 nucleotides agree with TRBD1. This CDR3 contains 14 residues. Germline-derived CDR1 and CDR2 are SGHRS and YFSETQ. As DNA, the CDR3 is TGCGCCAGCAGCACCGGACAGGGAACAGATGCGCAGTATTTT. Its protein product is CASSTGQGTDAQYF.

The V call is TRBV10-3, the J call TRBJ2-3, with 10 bases identical to TRBD1. The V gene end was trimmed by 8 bases and the J gene end by 5 bases; junction bases not matched to a gene: 4. The V gene's germline CDR1 is ENHRY and CDR2 SYGVKD. The CDR3 is 13 residues long. The CDR3, as DNA: TGTGCCATCGACGGACAGGGGGAAGATACGCAGTATTTT. As protein: CAIDGQGEDTQYF.

This clone was detected a few times. The chain joins TRBV2 to TRBJ1-4, with 7 bases lining up with TRBD1. CDR1 is SNHLY, CDR2 FYNNEI, per germline. With V trimmed by 8 bases and J by 7 bases, 10 bases remained unmatched. The CDR3 is 14 residues long. CDR3 DNA: TGTGCCAGCCGGGTAGGGGGCGCGGGTGAAAAACTGTTTTTT. As protein: CASRVGGAGEKLFF.

This clone turned up a few times. In DNA form, the CDR3 reads TGCAGTGCACTCCAGGGGGGCGAGCAGTACTTC. Translated: CSALQGGEQYF. V usage is TRBV20-1 and J usage is TRBJ2-7, with TRBD1 as a possible D gene (7 bases). The CDR3 spans 11 residues. The germline CDR1 and CDR2 sequences are DFQATT and SNEGSKA (reference sequence). Trimming removed 6 bases from V and 6 bases from J, with 12 bases in between.

This clone was seen a handful of times. This rearrangement joins TRBV7-9 to TRBJ1-1; D uncertain. This CDR3 spans 14 amino acids. V was clipped by 5 bases and J by 1 base, with 11 bases between them. Germline CDR1 is SEHNR and CDR2 is FQNEAQ (reference sequence). The CDR3 coding sequence is TGTGCCAGCAGCCGTTCGACTGCGAACACTGAAGCTTTCTTT. This encodes CASSRSTANTEAFF.

The chain carries TRBV6-1 and TRBJ1-1; 8 bases align to TRBD1. Germline loops: CDR1 MNHNS, CDR2 SASEGT. V shed 5 bases, J shed 3 bases, and the junction held 8 bases outside the gene matches. The CDR3 consists of 15 residues. The CDR3 DNA reads TGTGCCAGCAGTCCCTTGGACAGGGAGGACACTGAAGCTTTCTTT. Protein sequence: CASSPLDREDTEAFF.

This clone turned up a few times. The chain is built from TRBV5-8 and TRBJ2-7; possible D gene TRBD1, 5 bases. The length of the CDR3 is 14 residues. Trimming removed 5 bases from V and 2 bases from J, with 14 bases in between. Germline CDR1 is SGHTS and CDR2 is YDEGEE. CDR3 sequence: CASSPRWTTYEQYF. As DNA, the CDR3 is TGTGCCAGCAGTCCCCGTTGGACAACCTACGAGCAGTACTTC. The variable domain in full, with the rest retrieved from reference TRBV5-8 and TRBJ2-7, is EAGVTQSPTHLIKTRGQQATLRCSPISGHTSVYWYQQALGLGLQFLLWYDEGEERNRGNFPPRFSGRQFPNYSSELNVNALELEDSALYLCASSPRWTTYEQYFGPGTRLTVT.

The chain is built from TRBV10-3 and TRBJ2-7; 13 bases line up with TRBD2. Germline trimming cut 10 bases from V and 5 bases from J; bases unmatched to any gene: 5. The CDR3 is made up of 13 amino acids. The germline CDR1 and CDR2 sequences are ENHRY and SYGVKD. Here the CDR3 reads CATRLAGGDEQYF. CDR3 DNA: TGTGCCACAAGACTAGCGGGAGGTGACGAGCAGTACTTC.

This chain links TRBV5-1 with TRBJ2-3, with a tentative D call TRBD2 (6 bases). Germline V gives CDR1 SGHRS, CDR2 YFSETQ. The CDR3 spans 15 residues. Trimming left V 4 bases short and J 3 bases short, with 15 bases between. For the CDR3, the DNA is TGCGCCAGCAGCGGCGGGACCCGAACGACAGATACGCAGTATTTT. It codes for CASSGGTRTTDTQYF. The full variable domain, completed using reference TRBV5-1 and TRBJ2-3, is KAGVTQTPRYLIKTRGQQVTLSCSPISGHRSVSWYQQTPGQGLQFLFEYFSETQRNKGNFPGRFSGRQFSNSRSEMNVSTLELGDSALYLCASSGGTRTTDTQYFGPGTRLTVL.

The CDR3 is CASSLRQLNTEAFF. The CDR3 coding sequence is TGTGCCAGCAGTTTAAGACAGTTGAACACTGAAGCTTTCTTT. The chain joins TRBV6-1 to TRBJ1-1; D is perhaps TRBD1 (5 bases). Trimming cost V 5 bases and J 0 bases, with 10 bases left between them. The length of the CDR3 is 14 residues. CDR1 MNHNS and CDR2 SASEGT come from the germline V gene.

This clone occurred a few times. The chain links TRBV10-1 to TRBJ1-1; D gene ambiguous. Trimming left V 3 bases short and J 0 bases short, with 5 bases between. Germline V gives CDR1 WNHNN, CDR2 SYGVQD (reference sequence). The CDR3 is 13 residues long. The CDR3 nucleotides read TGCGCCAGCAGTGAAGCGGTGAACACTGAAGCTTTCTTT. Translating it yields CASSEAVNTEAFF.

The chain recombines TRBV7-9 with TRBJ1-5; 7 bases are shared with TRBD1. The CDR3 covers 18 residues. CDR1 SEHNR and CDR2 FQNEAQ come from the germline V gene (reference sequence). Trimming cost V 4 bases and J 0 bases; bases outside gene matches: 12. CDR3 in DNA: TGTGCCAGCAGCTGGGCGCCGGGGACAGACTATAGCAATCAGCCCCAGCATTTT. Its protein product is CASSWAPGTDYSNQPQHF. Supplemented by reference TRBV7-9 and TRBJ1-5, the full variable domain reads DTGVSQNPRHKITKRGQNVTFRCDPISEHNRLYWYRQTLGQGPEFLTYFQNEAQLEKSRLLSDRFSAERPKGSFSTLEIQRTEQGDSAMYLCASSWAPGTDYSNQPQHFGDGTRLSIL.

This clone has more than one count but fewer than ten. The gene calls are TRBV5-1 and TRBJ1-1; 8 bases line up with TRBD1. V dropped 3 bases and J dropped 0; count of bases not matched to a gene: 1. Germline values: CDR1 SGHRS, CDR2 YFSETQ. This CDR3 is built from 14 residues. For the CDR3, the DNA is TGCGCCAGCAGCTGGGGACAGGTGAACACTGAAGCTTTCTTT. Protein: CASSWGQVNTEAFF.

This clone was counted between two and nine times. J is TRBJ1-2 and V is TRBV5-6; TRBD1 might be the D (5 bases). The CDR3 consists of 15 residues. The V end lost 4 bases, the J end lost 3 bases, and 16 bases lay between the germline ends. Germline V gene sequence: CDR1 SGHDT, CDR2 YYEEEE. CDR3 sequence reads: CASSPPTGEYYGYTF. The CDR3 DNA reads as TGTGCCAGCAGCCCTCCGACGGGGGAGTACTATGGCTACACCTTC.

CDR3 in amino acids: CATLTMGLNEQFF. Written as DNA, the CDR3 is TGTGCCACCCTCACCATGGGACTGAATGAGCAGTTCTTC. The gene calls are TRBV15 and TRBJ2-1; D is possibly TRBD2 (6 bases). V shed 8 bases and J shed 7 bases, with 15 bases lying between them. There are 13 residues in the CDR3. Germline assignment: CDR1 LNHNV and CDR2 YYDKDF (reference sequence).

The J gene is TRBJ1-2, the V gene TRBV10-2, with 7 bases matching TRBD1. This CDR3 is built from 14 residues. Germline V gene lookup returns CDR1 WSHSY and CDR2 SAAADI. V was clipped by 4 bases and J by 3 bases; unmatched bases: 5. CDR3 protein: CASSGQGNDYGYTF. The CDR3 DNA follows: TGCGCCAGCAGTGGACAGGGAAATGACTATGGCTACACCTTC.

This clone was seen more than once but under ten times. CDR3 in DNA: TGTGCCAGCAGCTTAAGGCCTAGCGGATACAATGAGCAGTTCTTC. It translates to CASSLRPSGYNEQFF. The chain combines TRBV11-2 with TRBJ2-1; TRBD2 aligns across 7 bases. V trimming: 2 bases; J trimming: 4 bases; junction bases outside the gene matches: 5. The CDR3 is 15 residues long. Germline assignment: CDR1 SGHAT and CDR2 FQNNGV.

This clone was observed a handful of times. The chain couples TRBV6-5 to TRBJ2-5, with 10 positions matching TRBD2. Losses at the gene ends were 7 bases for V and 1 base for J; bases not matched to a gene: 6. The CDR3 length is 15 residues. Germline lookup yields CDR1 MNHEY and CDR2 SVGAGI. The CDR3 reads CASKRTSGIQETQYF. The CDR3 coding sequence is TGTGCCAGCAAACGGACTAGCGGCATCCAAGAGACCCAGTACTTC.

Only a few counts were recorded for this clone. This rearrangement joins TRBV6-1 to TRBJ1-2, with 9 bases matching TRBD1. The CDR3 has 14 amino acids. Per germline, CDR1 MNHNS and CDR2 SASEGT. J lost 3 bases, V lost 6 bases, and 5 bases had no gene match. The CDR3 reads CASRYRGRDYGYTF. The CDR3 DNA is TGTGCCAGCAGGTACAGGGGGCGAGACTATGGCTACACCTTC.

This chain connects TRBV5-1 to TRBJ1-2; D may be TRBD1 (5 bases). Germline values: CDR1 SGHRS, CDR2 YFSETQ. This CDR3 comprises 17 residues. V was clipped by 1 base and J by 0 bases, with 16 bases between them. The CDR3 coding sequence is TGCGCCAGCAGCTTGAACGGCAGGGCCGAGACTAACTATGGCTACACCTTC. The encoded protein is CASSLNGRAETNYGYTF.

The chain employs TRBV30 and TRBJ2-5; D might be TRBD2 (6 bases). This CDR3 comprises 14 residues. CDR1 is GTSNPN and CDR2 is SVGIG in the germline V gene (reference sequence). Trimming removed 5 bases at V and 5 bases at J, with 18 bases between. CDR3 sequence (DNA): TGTGCCTGGCTCCTGGGGGGACGCGGCGAGACCCAGTACTTC. Its protein product is CAWLLGGRGETQYF.

There are a few counts of this clone. V gene TRBV5-1 combines with J gene TRBJ2-2; D might be TRBD2 (6 bases). The V end lost 0 bases, the J end lost 5 bases, and 14 bases lay between the germline ends. The CDR3 has 16 amino acids. Germline loops: CDR1 SGHRS, CDR2 YFSETQ. The CDR3 DNA follows: TGCGCCAGCAGCTTGGATGACGGGGGAAGGACCGGGGAGCTGTTTTTT. Protein sequence: CASSLDDGGRTGELFF.

This chain joins TRBV5-6 and TRBJ2-7; D is perhaps TRBD1 (5 bases). Germline CDR1 reads SGHDT; CDR2 reads YYEEEE. The V end was cut by 9 bases, the J end by 2 bases, with 12 bases between. The CDR3 consists of 12 residues. CDR3 protein: CATHRIPYEQYF. The CDR3 DNA reads TGTGCCACTCACAGGATTCCCTACGAGCAGTACTTC.

The V and J genes are TRBV5-1 and TRBJ2-6; the match to TRBD1 covers 9 bases. The germline V gene encodes CDR1 SGHRS and CDR2 YFSETQ. The CDR3 loop spans 17 amino acids. V was clipped by 4 bases and J by 4 bases; unmatched bases: 9. CDR3 sequence reads: CASSPPGQGSGANVLTF. The CDR3 bases are TGCGCCAGCAGCCCACCGGGACAGGGCTCGGGGGCCAACGTCCTGACTTTC.